This T cell receptor beta chain was recorded in a study of cytomegalovirus exposure and HLA in healthy donors. The study, taken as a whole, reports: Researchers catalogued 164 TCR beta chains as cytomegalovirus-associated.

Both 60 Vbeta primers and 13 Jbeta primers went into the PCR. The repertoire was sequenced with immunoSEQ multiplex PCR; TCRdb's copy has only in-frame clones and lacks some. The sample contains approximately 160,000 clones, 80% of which appear only once. The CDR3 is 14 amino acids. V was clipped by 3 bases and J by 1 base, with 9 bases between them. Per germline, CDR1 SGHVS and CDR2 FNYEAQ. Regarding this clone: Antigen: not known.

The rearrangement joins TRBV7-6 to TRBJ2-5; D possibly corresponds to TRBD1 (5 bases). The sequence was obtained from a woman in her fifties or sixties in good health and CMV-seropositive. The sequenced material came from PBMCs. The CDR3 spells CASSFLGLQETQYF. Written as DNA, the CDR3 is TGTGCCAGCAGCTTCCTGGGGCTCCAAGAGACCCAGTACTTC.